A single sample is the source of the 9 T cell receptor beta chains below, sequenced in a study of human T cells and chemical hapten exposure. Each CDR3 protein is one row after TCRdb ran MiXCR on the RACE reads. The sample has about 250,000 distinct CDR3 sequences; 7.5% to 8% are singletons. Specified time point: pre-sensitization, week 0. The treatment was: therapeutic diphenylcyclopropenone sensitization with weekly scalp DPC. The sample consisted of whole blood, taken in connection with sensitization to the hapten diphenylcyclopropenone (DPC). These receptors were taken from a man aged 18 to 29 with alopecia areata. Some clones in this sample may be carry-over from other donors' samples.

A few counts support this clonotype. The chain has TRBV7-8 and TRBJ2-3, with a tentative D call TRBD2 (5 bases). Germline loops: CDR1 SGHVS, CDR2 FQNEAQ. CDR3 length equals 17 residues. V was clipped by 1 base and J by 4 bases, with 18 bases between them. CDR3 sequence: CASSLGARGEFADTQYF. CDR3 bases: TGTGCCAGCAGCTTAGGGGCCCGGGGAGAGTTTGCAGATACGCAGTATTTT. The whole variable domain, remainder taken from reference TRBV7-8 and TRBJ2-3, is GAGVSQSPRYKVAKRGQDVALRCDPISGHVSLFWYQQALGQGPEFLTYFQNEAQLDKSGLPSDRFFAERPEGSVSTLKIQRTQQEDSAVYLCASSLGARGEFADTQYFGPGTRLTVL.

This clonotype was picked up many times. The V and J genes are TRBV11-2 and TRBJ2-3; no definite D call. Germline CDR1 and CDR2: SGHAT and FQNNGV. The CDR3 consists of 15 residues. Trimming took off 3 bases at V and 3 bases at J, with 13 bases between the two ends. CDR3 loop: CASSFSGLRTDTQYF. The CDR3 DNA reads TGTGCCAGCAGCTTTTCTGGGTTGAGAACAGATACGCAGTATTTT.

This clonotype has a handful of counts. The chain has TRBV15 and TRBJ1-1, with a possible D match to TRBD1 (5 bases). The germline V and J ends were trimmed by 5 bases and 3 bases, with 10 bases remaining between them. This CDR3 has 13 residues. CDR1 and CDR2 (germline): LNHNV, YYDKDF (reference sequence). CDR3 coding DNA: TGTGCCACCAGCCTCAGGGCGGACACTGAAGCTTTCTTT. This translates into CATSLRADTEAFF.

This clonotype was recorded a few times. The V call is TRBV29-1, the J call TRBJ1-5; no clear D. Per the germline V gene, CDR1 is SQVTM and CDR2 is ANQGSEA. V lost 4 bases to trimming and J lost 4 bases, with 11 bases between them. The CDR3 runs 13 residues. CDR3 region: CSVGPAMNQPQHF. As DNA, the CDR3 is TGCAGCGTTGGTCCCGCCATGAATCAGCCCCAGCATTTT.

Only a few counts were recorded for this clonotype. The chain recombines TRBV4-3 with TRBJ2-5, with TRBD2 identical over 12 bases. The J segment lost 2 bases and the V segment lost 2 bases, leaving 0 bases of the junction unmatched. The CDR3 has 15 residues. CDR1 is LGHNA and CDR2 is YSLEER in the germline V gene. The CDR3 region has the DNA TGCGCCAGCAGCCAACTAGCGGGGGGGCAAGAGACCCAGTACTTC. It encodes CASSQLAGGQETQYF.

This clonotype was seen a few times. CDR3 coding DNA: TGTGCCAGCAGTTTGGGATTCGAGGGAGCCAAAAACATTCAGTACTTC. Translation gives CASSLGFEGAKNIQYF. The chain carries TRBV27 and TRBJ2-4, with D perhaps TRBD2 (5 bases). The length of the CDR3 is 16 residues. V lost 3 bases, J lost 0 bases, and 12 bases lay in between. Germline V CDR1 and CDR2: MNHEY, SMNVEV (reference sequence).

This clonotype was detected many times. The V gene is TRBV24-1, the J gene TRBJ2-3; TRBD1 matches at 8 bases. The CDR3 loop spans 16 amino acids. Germline CDR1 KGHDR, CDR2 SFDVKD. V lost 5 bases and J lost 3; bases outside the gene matches: 9. The CDR3 reads CATSANRGTVTDTQYF. CDR3 nucleotide sequence: TGTGCCACCAGTGCGAACAGGGGGACGGTTACAGATACGCAGTATTTT.

The rearrangement links TRBV18 to TRBJ2-7; tentative D call: TRBD1 (6 bases). In germline, CDR1 is KGHSH, CDR2 LQKENI. V was cut by 4 bases and J by 2 bases, with 21 bases left in between. This CDR3 has 17 amino acids. This CDR3 is CASSLVAPGHPTYEQYF. DNA for the CDR3: TGTGCCAGCTCACTAGTCGCTCCGGGACACCCGACCTACGAGCAGTACTTC.

The CDR3, as DNA: TGTGCCAGCGAAGACTTAGACAACACGAACACTGAAGCTTTCTTT. It encodes CASEDLDNTNTEAFF. The V gene is TRBV28, the J gene TRBJ1-1; D unresolved. CDR1 and CDR2 from the germline V gene are MDHEN and SYDVKM. The CDR3 totals 15 residues. Trimming took 8 bases from V and 1 from J, leaving 17 bases between them. Supplemented by reference TRBV28 and TRBJ1-1, the full variable domain reads DVKVTQSSRYLVKRTGEKVFLECVQDMDHENMFWYRQDPGLGLRLIYFSYDVKMKEKGDIPEGYSVSREKKERFSLILESASTNQTSMYLCASEDLDNTNTEAFFGQGTRLTVV.